This T cell receptor beta chain comes out of a study of shared clonotypes between healthy human individuals. Data came from immunoSEQ multiplex PCR; TCRdb stores just in-frame clones and leaves some out. The table has some 320,000 clones, around 87% seen once. This clone was found once. All donors qualified as healthy HIV-negative adults and had experienced no recent acute infections or vaccinations. CD8 memory merged CD45RO+ with CCR7-negative CD45RA+ TemRA cells. The CDR3 contains 15 residues. The germline gives CDR1 SGHTA, CDR2 FQGNSA. Germline trimming cut 1 base from V and 1 base from J; bases unmatched to any gene: 3.

The chain uses TRBV7-2 and TRBJ2-7; 8 bases are a match to TRBD2. Sequencing input: memory CD8+ T cells sorted from blood. Regarding subset: CD45RO+ cells pooled with CCR7-negative TemRA cells. This receptor was identified in a man aged 18 to 29 in good health. In DNA form, the CDR3 reads TGTGCCAGCAGCTTAGGGCTAGCGGGTTCCTACGAGCAGTACTTC. Encoded protein: CASSLGLAGSYEQYF. The variable domain in full, with the rest retrieved from reference TRBV7-2 and TRBJ2-7, is GAGVSQSPSNKVTEKGKDVELRCDPISGHTALYWYRQSLGQGLEFLIYFQGNSAPDKSGLPSDRFSAERTGGSVSTLTIQRTQQEDSAVYLCASSLGLAGSYEQYFGPGTRLTVT.